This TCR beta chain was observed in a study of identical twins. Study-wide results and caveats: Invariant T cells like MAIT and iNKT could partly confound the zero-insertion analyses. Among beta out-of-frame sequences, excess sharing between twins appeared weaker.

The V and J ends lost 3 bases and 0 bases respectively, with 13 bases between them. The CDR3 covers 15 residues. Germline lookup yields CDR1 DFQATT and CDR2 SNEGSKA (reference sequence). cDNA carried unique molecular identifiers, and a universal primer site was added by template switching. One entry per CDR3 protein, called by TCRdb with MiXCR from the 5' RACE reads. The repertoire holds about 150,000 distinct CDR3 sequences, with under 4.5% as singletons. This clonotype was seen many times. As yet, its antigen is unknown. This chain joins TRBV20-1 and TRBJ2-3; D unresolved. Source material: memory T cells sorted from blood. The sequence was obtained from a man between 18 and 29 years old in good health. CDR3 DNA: TGCAGTGCTAGGCCGGTCATATCTAGCACAGATACGCAGTATTTT. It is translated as CSARPVISSTDTQYF.